This T cell receptor beta chain was recorded in a study of OX40 agonist ivuxolimab in advanced cancers. Across the whole study: Prior anti-PD-1, anti-PD-L1 or anti-CTLA-4 therapy was allowed; about 39% had some.

Germline lookup yields CDR1 SGHVS and CDR2 FQNEAQ. After removal of 5 bases from V and 2 bases from J, the junction contained 3 bases not matched to a gene. The CDR3 spans 14 residues. Repertoires were generated with immunoSEQ multiplex PCR, while TCRdb's copy carries only in-frame clones and drops some. The table records about 34,000 clones, approximately 91% of them present only once. The source was CD4+ or CD8+ T cells sorted from blood, collected in a trial of the OX40 agonist ivuxolimab. The J gene is TRBJ2-7, the V gene TRBV7-8; 10 bases line up with TRBD2. This TCR was sampled from an adult with an advanced solid tumor such as melanoma, head and neck, liver or kidney cancer. This chain's CDR3 is CASSPAGGPYEQYF. The CDR3 DNA follows: TGTGCCAGCAGCCCAGCGGGAGGGCCCTACGAGCAGTACTTC.